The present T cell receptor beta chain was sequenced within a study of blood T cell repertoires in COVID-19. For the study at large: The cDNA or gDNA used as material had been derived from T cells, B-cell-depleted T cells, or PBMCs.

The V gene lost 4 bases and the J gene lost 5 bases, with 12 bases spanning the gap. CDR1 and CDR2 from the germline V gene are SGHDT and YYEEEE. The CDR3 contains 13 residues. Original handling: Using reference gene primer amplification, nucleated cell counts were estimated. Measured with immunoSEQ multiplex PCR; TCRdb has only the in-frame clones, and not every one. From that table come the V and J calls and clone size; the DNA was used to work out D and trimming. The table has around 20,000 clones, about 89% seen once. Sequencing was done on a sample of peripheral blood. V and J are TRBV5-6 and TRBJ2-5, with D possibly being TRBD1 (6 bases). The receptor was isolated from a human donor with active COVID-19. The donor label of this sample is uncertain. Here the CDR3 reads CASSPQGRETQYF. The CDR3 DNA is TGTGCCAGCAGCCCCCAGGGGCGGGAGACCCAGTACTTC. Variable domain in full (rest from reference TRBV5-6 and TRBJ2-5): DAGVTQSPTHLIKTRGQQVTLRCSPKSGHDTVSWYQQALGQGPQFIFQYYEEEERQRGNFPDRFSGHQFPNYSSELNVNALLLGDSALYLCASSPQGRETQYFGPGTRLLVL.